This is a list of T cell receptor beta chains from one sample in a study of T-cell reconstitution after alpha-beta-depleted transplantation in children. One entry per CDR3 protein results from TCRdb running MiXCR on the PCR reads. Of around 600,000 distinct CDR3 sequences in the sample, 10% were seen once. The input for sequencing was PBMCs from the stem cell graft donor, taken from the stem cell graft. The receptors derive from a human donor who donated a stem cell graft to a child with acute myeloid leukemia. Both conserved end residues are part of each CDR3. Each record gives: J gene, clone size, D gene, V gene, CDR3 DNA, CDR3 protein. D genes are given only for firm matches. Rows may omit the clone size; those that give it use once, few, many or a size class.

j_call: TRBJ2-1
clone_size: many
d_call: TRBD1
v_call: TRBV20-1
cdr3_nt: TGCAGTGCTAGAGATCCAGGACAGGGGCCTTACAATGAGCAGTTCTTC
cdr3_aa: CSARDPGQGPYNEQFF

j_call: TRBJ1-5
clone_size: many
d_call: -
v_call: TRBV7-2
cdr3_nt: TGTGCCAGCAGCTTGTATTGGGGAGATACCCAGCCCCAGCATTTT
cdr3_aa: CASSLYWGDTQPQHF

j_call: TRBJ2-4
clone_size: -
d_call: -
v_call: TRBV29-1
cdr3_nt: TGCAGCGTTGAAGATGGCCGGACAGATCGGACGAGAAACATTCAGTACTTC
cdr3_aa: CSVEDGRTDRTRNIQYF

j_call: TRBJ2-1
clone_size: -
d_call: TRBD2
v_call: TRBV12-3/TRBV12-4
cdr3_nt: TGTGCCAGCAGTAGCGGACTAGCGGGAGCCTTCGATGAGCAGTTCTTC
cdr3_aa: CASSSGLAGAFDEQFF

j_call: TRBJ2-4
clone_size: few
d_call: TRBD1
v_call: TRBV2
cdr3_nt: TGTGCCAGCACTGGACAGGGGGTCCTCAAAAACATTCAGTACTTC
cdr3_aa: CASTGQGVLKNIQYF

j_call: TRBJ1-6
clone_size: many
d_call: TRBD1
v_call: TRBV20-1
cdr3_nt: TGCAGTGCTGTCGGACAGGGGCATAATTCACCCCTCCACTTT
cdr3_aa: CSAVGQGHNSPLHF

j_call: TRBJ2-7
clone_size: once
d_call: -
v_call: TRBV4-3
cdr3_nt: TGCGCCAGCAGCCAAGATGGGCTGGGGGGGCGGCAGTACTTC
cdr3_aa: CASSQDGLGGRQYF

j_call: TRBJ2-2
clone_size: many
d_call: -
v_call: TRBV29-1
cdr3_nt: TGCAGCGTTGCCCAAGGGGTAGGGCGCACCGGGGAGCTGTTTTTT
cdr3_aa: CSVAQGVGRTGELFF

j_call: TRBJ2-1
clone_size: many
d_call: -
v_call: TRBV5-1
cdr3_nt: TGCGCCAGCAGTCCTGGACAGTCGTGGGCTAGCGGAGTGTACAATGAGCAGTTCTTC
cdr3_aa: CASSPGQSWASGVYNEQFF

j_call: TRBJ2-7
clone_size: many
d_call: TRBD2
v_call: TRBV20-1
cdr3_nt: TGCAGTGCCGCAGGCCGGACTAGCGGGATGGAGCAGTACTTC
cdr3_aa: CSAAGRTSGMEQYF

j_call: TRBJ2-4
clone_size: few
d_call: -
v_call: TRBV28
cdr3_nt: TGTGCCAGCAGCCGCCTCCAAGTAGCCAAAAACATTCAGTACTTC
cdr3_aa: CASSRLQVAKNIQYF

j_call: TRBJ2-7
clone_size: -
d_call: -
v_call: TRBV5-1
cdr3_nt: TGCGCCAGCAGCTTGGTGGAGCGCTCCTACGAGCAGTACTTC
cdr3_aa: CASSLVERSYEQYF

j_call: TRBJ1-1
clone_size: -
d_call: TRBD1
v_call: TRBV29-1
cdr3_nt: TGCAGCGTTAGACAGGGAGACACTGAAGCTTTCTTT
cdr3_aa: CSVRQGDTEAFF

j_call: TRBJ1-2
clone_size: -
d_call: -
v_call: TRBV29-1
cdr3_nt: TGCAGCTCCTTCGGGGGTGGATTCGTTGGCTACACCTTC
cdr3_aa: CSSFGGGFVGYTF

j_call: TRBJ2-3
clone_size: few
d_call: TRBD2
v_call: TRBV20-1
cdr3_nt: TGCAGTGCTAGAGTTGGACTAGCCACGCAGTATTTT
cdr3_aa: CSARVGLATQYF

j_call: TRBJ1-1
clone_size: -
d_call: -
v_call: TRBV29-1
cdr3_nt: TGCAGCGTCACTCCGTGGGGGGAGAACACTGAAGCTTTCTTT
cdr3_aa: CSVTPWGENTEAFF

j_call: TRBJ2-7
clone_size: -
d_call: -
v_call: TRBV18
cdr3_nt: TGTGCCAGCTCACCACGAGGGACCGGGGCAGCTACCTACGAGCAGTACTTC
cdr3_aa: CASSPRGTGAATYEQYF

j_call: TRBJ2-7
clone_size: -
d_call: TRBD2
v_call: TRBV3-1
cdr3_nt: TGTGCCAGCAGCCAAGGCGGGGGGAACTCCTACGAGCAGTACTTC
cdr3_aa: CASSQGGGNSYEQYF

j_call: TRBJ1-6
clone_size: few
d_call: TRBD1
v_call: TRBV7-9
cdr3_nt: TGTGCCAGTGACGAACAGGGGAGTTATAATTCACCCCTCCACTTT
cdr3_aa: CASDEQGSYNSPLHF

j_call: TRBJ2-1
clone_size: many
d_call: TRBD2
v_call: TRBV20-1
cdr3_nt: TGCAGTGCTGCCGGGACTAGCGGGAGTCAGGACAATGAGCAGTTCTTC
cdr3_aa: CSAAGTSGSQDNEQFF

j_call: TRBJ2-3
clone_size: many
d_call: TRBD2
v_call: TRBV20-1
cdr3_nt: TGCAGTGCTAGAGATCGGATAACGGCAACTAGCGGGCCGCAGTATTTT
cdr3_aa: CSARDRITATSGPQYF

j_call: TRBJ2-1
clone_size: -
d_call: -
v_call: TRBV18
cdr3_nt: TGTGCCAGCTCATCCCAGGCGGATGAGCAGTTCTTC
cdr3_aa: CASSSQADEQFF

j_call: TRBJ2-7
clone_size: few
d_call: TRBD2
v_call: TRBV6-1
cdr3_nt: TGTGCCAGCTCCACCGGGGGGATCTACGAGCAGTACTTC
cdr3_aa: CASSTGGIYEQYF

j_call: TRBJ2-5
clone_size: many
d_call: -
v_call: TRBV20-1
cdr3_nt: TGCAGTGCTAGAGATAGCAGGGAAGTGAGAGAGACCCAGTACTTC
cdr3_aa: CSARDSREVRETQYF

j_call: TRBJ2-7
clone_size: -
d_call: TRBD1
v_call: TRBV6-1
cdr3_nt: TGTGCCAGCAGCCGGGCGGGACAGGGTGAGAACAGCTGGCAGTACTTC
cdr3_aa: CASSRAGQGENSWQYF

j_call: TRBJ2-7
clone_size: many
d_call: TRBD1
v_call: TRBV9
cdr3_nt: TGTGCCAGCAGCGTAGCGACAGGGGGCTACGAGCAGTACTTC
cdr3_aa: CASSVATGGYEQYF

j_call: TRBJ2-7
clone_size: many
d_call: -
v_call: TRBV28
cdr3_nt: TGTGCCAGCAGTTTAAGACAGAGGGACGAGCAGTACTTC
cdr3_aa: CASSLRQRDEQYF

j_call: TRBJ1-1
clone_size: few
d_call: -
v_call: TRBV7-2
cdr3_nt: TGTGCCAGCAGCTTAGCTAGTAGGAACACTGAAGCTTTCTTT
cdr3_aa: CASSLASRNTEAFF